Given below is one T cell receptor beta chain in context. Antigen specificity is unknown. A much larger clone differs from this one at a single base, so this may be a read error. The sample belongs to a study of T cells in Graves' hyperthyroidism and ophthalmopathy. As for the study in general: Sampling of peripheral blood happened at initial diagnosis, prior to any treatment. Points from the study as a whole: A model of 13 V-J features distinguished ophthalmopathy from stable hyperthyroidism. Among clonotypes expanded in thyroid above 0.001, most were also found in blood.

Clinical symptoms, serum thyroxine and TRAb, thyroid ultrasound and orbital computed tomography were used for the diagnoses. TCR beta CDR3 sequences were amplified from RNA transcripts. HTBI primers were used for first-round RT-PCR of the TCR CDR3. Using its own MiXCR run on the multiplex PCR reads, TCRdb lists one record per CDR3 protein. The data contain fewer than 900,000 distinct CDR3 sequences, around 17% of them singletons. This CDR3 contains 15 residues. CDR1 is KGHDR and CDR2 is SFDVKD in the germline V gene. V is TRBV24-1 and J is TRBJ2-7; TRBD1 matches at 8 bases. Sequenced input: blood. The source is a man between 18 and 29 years old with Graves' hyperthyroidism. Here the CDR3 DNA reads TGTGTCACCAGTGACGACAGGGGCGGTAGGGACGAGCAGTACTTC. This sequence encodes CVTSDDRGGRDEQYF.